This entry features one T cell receptor beta chain sequence. Its matching antigen is unknown. The sample is drawn from a study of beta chain features in type 1 diabetes. Findings and caveats of the study: Among all four CD4+ subsets, Type 1 diabetes patients had TCRB CDR3s that were moderately but significantly shorter.

It was one heparinised blood draw, averaging about 116 mL, that each donor gave. Trimming took off 7 bases at V and 6 bases at J, with 19 bases between the two ends. This CDR3 comprises 14 residues. CDR1 is SNHLY, CDR2 FYNNEI, per germline. What was sequenced were expressed TCRB transcripts, since all of the isolated RNA had been reverse transcribed. Millions of reads were obtained on average from naive, central memory and regulatory T cell samples. The repertoire was sequenced with immunoSEQ multiplex PCR; TCRdb's copy has only in-frame clones and lacks some. The top ten clones hold around 0.017% of a sample with hundreds of thousands of clones, approximately 11% of them seen once.

Sequencing was performed on naive CD4+ T cells from blood. The TCR originated in a man aged 25 to 45 with type 1 diabetes. The chain uses TRBV2 and TRBJ2-7; D is perhaps TRBD1 (6 bases). CDR3 in amino acids: CASKVRQGSLEQYF. Written as DNA, the CDR3 is TGTGCCAGCAAGGTCCGGCAGGGGTCCCTCGAGCAGTACTTC.